This TCR beta chain was found in a study of control samples from healthy donors and cancer patients. V shed 0 bases, J shed 2 bases, and the junction held 6 bases outside the gene matches. The germline gives CDR1 SGDLS, CDR2 YYNGEE. This CDR3 has 17 residues. Profiling relied on immunoSEQ multiplex PCR, and the TCRdb table lists in-frame clones only, not all of them. Seen here are roughly 160,000 clones, about 86% observed once, and the top ten hold over 4%. Sequences were obtained from blood. The chain combines TRBV9 with TRBJ2-1; TRBD2 matches 9 bases. The receptor comes from a woman aged 25-40 years in good health. The CDR3 DNA is TGTGCCAGCAGCGTAGTAAGCGGGAGGTCGCCCTACAATGAGCAGTTCTTC. This gives the protein CASSVVSGRSPYNEQFF.